A selection of T cell receptor beta chains follows, all from one sample in a study of blood T cell repertoires in COVID-19. Only in-frame clones appear in the TCRdb table, and some are missing; sequencing was by immunoSEQ multiplex PCR. The sample gives approximately 100,000 clones, 82% of which show up once; about 4.8% is in the top ten. The source material was peripheral blood. The source of these receptors is a man between 60 and 75 years old with acute or convalescent COVID-19. The CDR3 runs from the conserved cysteine through the conserved F or W. Each record gives: V gene, J gene, clone size, D gene, CDR3 protein, CDR3 DNA. A D gene is named only where the DNA matches it firmly. Part of the rows lack a size; the others show once, few, many or a class for expanded clones.

TRBV18	TRBJ1-3	-	-	CASSPSYSGNTIYF	TGTGCCAGCTCACCAAGCTACTCTGGAAACACCATATATTTT
TRBV30	TRBJ1-2	-	-	CAWSAPGGRYIGYTF	TGTGCCTGGAGTGCCCCGGGAGGGAGGTATATAGGCTACACCTTC
TRBV11-2	TRBJ2-1	-	-	CASSIMTGVGEQFF	TGTGCCAGCAGCATCATGACAGGAGTCGGTGAGCAGTTCTTC
TRBV7-3	TRBJ1-1	once	-	CASSLQWNTEAFF	TGTGCCAGCAGCCTCCAGTGGAACACTGAAGCTTTCTTT
TRBV7-9	TRBJ1-4	-	-	CASRLSTEKKLFF	TGTGCCAGTAGACTGAGCACTGAAAAAAAACTGTTTTTT
TRBV6-4	TRBJ1-5	-	TRBD1	CASSLTGNQPQHF	TGTGCCAGCAGTCTGACAGGGAATCAGCCCCAGCATTTT
TRBV5-6	TRBJ1-1	few	-	CASSRRGSTEAFF	TGTGCCAGCAGCCGCCGGGGTAGCACTGAAGCTTTCTTT
TRBV9	TRBJ2-3	-	TRBD2	CASSVGASGGLTDTQYF	TGTGCCAGCAGCGTAGGGGCTAGCGGGGGACTCACAGATACGCAGTATTTT
TRBV7-9	TRBJ1-6	-	-	CASSYGQKFSPLHF	TGTGCCAGCAGCTACGGACAGAAATTTTCACCCCTCCACTTT
TRBV28	TRBJ2-3	-	-	CASTGLSDTQYF	TGTGCCAGCACCGGACTATCCGATACGCAGTATTTT
TRBV7-9	TRBJ2-4	-	-	CASSLDTIKNIQYF	TGTGCCAGCAGCTTGGACACCATCAAAAACATTCAGTACTTC
TRBV15	TRBJ1-2	-	-	CATSRVRGGQDYGYTF	TGTGCCACCAGCAGAGTTCGAGGGGGACAAGACTATGGCTACACCTTC
TRBV7-9	TRBJ1-5	-	-	CASSLGGRGRNQPQHF	TGTGCCAGCAGCTTAGGAGGCAGGGGCCGGAATCAGCCCCAGCATTTT
TRBV6-5	TRBJ2-5	-	-	CASTQTGDFQETQYF	TGTGCCAGCACCCAAACCGGGGACTTCCAAGAGACCCAGTACTTC
TRBV9	TRBJ2-2	-	TRBD1	CASSVEGGSSTGELFF	TGTGCCAGCAGCGTAGAAGGGGGCTCGAGCACCGGGGAGCTGTTTTTT
TRBV11-2	TRBJ1-1	few	TRBD1	CASSLDGQGAVEAFF	TGTGCCAGCAGCTTAGATGGACAGGGGGCGGTGGAAGCTTTCTTT
TRBV5-1	TRBJ2-1	-	TRBD2	CASGPSGRSSYNEQFF	TGCGCCAGCGGACCTAGCGGGCGAAGCTCCTACAATGAGCAGTTCTTC
TRBV7-3	TRBJ1-3	once	-	CASSLTGSRGTIYF	TGTGCCAGCAGCTTAACTGGGAGCCGTGGCACCATATATTTT
TRBV5-1	TRBJ1-1	once	-	CASSPTEAVNTEAFF	TGCGCCAGCAGCCCCACGGAAGCGGTGAACACTGAAGCTTTCTTT
TRBV20-1	TRBJ2-1	-	-	CSADSENEQFF	TGCAGTGCCGATAGCGAGAATGAGCAGTTCTTC
TRBV28	TRBJ2-7	-	-	CASSSRTVSYEQYF	TGTGCCAGCAGTTCCCGGACAGTCTCCTACGAGCAGTACTTC
TRBV15	TRBJ2-5	-	TRBD1	CATSRDWDRVRETQYF	TGTGCCACCAGCAGGGACTGGGACAGGGTACGGGAGACCCAGTACTTC
TRBV28	TRBJ1-3	-	TRBD1	CASSTGGADGNTIYF	TGTGCCAGCAGTACAGGGGGCGCGGATGGAAACACCATATATTTT
TRBV7-8	TRBJ2-7	-	TRBD2	CASSRDSGSSYEQYF	TGTGCCAGCAGCCGAGATAGCGGGAGCTCCTACGAGCAGTACTTC
TRBV5-4	TRBJ2-3	-	TRBD2	CASSSTLAGGSTDTQYF	TGTGCCAGCAGCTCCACCCTAGCGGGGGGCAGCACAGATACGCAGTATTTT
TRBV2	TRBJ1-1	-	-	CASIRVNTEAFF	TGTGCCAGCATTCGGGTGAACACTGAAGCTTTCTTT
TRBV28	TRBJ1-5	-	-	CASSREGGYANQPQHF	TGTGCCAGCAGTCGGGAAGGAGGTTATGCCAATCAGCCCCAGCATTTT
TRBV5-4	TRBJ1-2	-	TRBD1	CASSFTGAFSPYTF	TGTGCCAGCAGCTTCACAGGGGCCTTCTCACCCTACACCTTC
TRBV7-8	TRBJ2-5	once	TRBD1	CASSLGRGTGQETQYF	TGTGCCAGCAGCTTAGGGAGGGGGACAGGTCAAGAGACCCAGTACTTC
TRBV6-5	TRBJ2-5	-	-	CASKPRRAETQYF	TGTGCCAGCAAACCCCGCAGGGCTGAGACCCAGTACTTC
TRBV5-1	TRBJ1-1	-	-	CASSLLTAETEAFF	TGCGCCAGCAGCCTCCTTACGGCGGAAACAGAAGCTTTCTTT
TRBV5-6	TRBJ1-1	-	TRBD1	CASSPGQGYTEAFF	TGTGCCAGCAGCCCGGGACAGGGGTACACTGAAGCTTTCTTT
TRBV7-9	TRBJ2-1	-	TRBD2	CASSLVAGGFSAYNEQFF	TGTGCCAGCAGCTTGGTTGCGGGAGGGTTCAGTGCCTACAATGAGCAGTTCTTC
TRBV7-6	TRBJ2-3	-	-	CATGKGATSTDTQYF	TGTGCCACGGGTAAAGGAGCAACTAGCACAGATACGCAGTATTTT
TRBV18	TRBJ2-7	once	-	CASSPPAGVAYEQYF	TGTGCCAGCTCACCACCAGCAGGGGTGGCCTACGAGCAGTACTTC
TRBV30	TRBJ1-2	-	-	CAWSVLQGNYGYTF	TGTGCCTGGAGTGTACTTCAGGGAAACTATGGCTACACCTTC
TRBV6-1	TRBJ1-2	-	TRBD1	CASSEQGAHRYGYTF	TGTGCCAGCAGTGAACAGGGGGCGCATCGATATGGCTACACCTTC
TRBV7-9	TRBJ2-2	-	-	CASSPQGTGELFF	TGTGCCAGCAGCCCTCAGGGGACCGGGGAGCTGTTTTTT
TRBV29-1	TRBJ2-1	-	TRBD1	CSVEGTVSEQFF	TGCAGCGTTGAGGGGACAGTTTCGGAGCAGTTCTTC
TRBV14	TRBJ2-5	-	-	CASSPLGRRAKETQYF	TGTGCCAGCAGCCCCCTGGGGAGGAGGGCGAAAGAGACCCAGTACTTC
TRBV18	TRBJ1-1	-	TRBD1	CASSSTGGEAFF	TGTGCCAGCTCATCGACAGGGGGTGAAGCTTTCTTT
TRBV4-2	TRBJ2-3	-	TRBD1	CASSQSFGGTGVTDTQYF	TGTGCCAGCAGCCAATCCTTCGGGGGGACAGGGGTGACAGATACGCAGTATTTT
TRBV4-1	TRBJ2-1	-	-	CASSQVASLFSYNEQFF	TGCGCCAGCAGCCAAGTGGCTAGTCTTTTCTCCTACAATGAGCAGTTCTTC
TRBV5-8	TRBJ1-4	-	-	CASSFTNRGLRDRKLFF	TGTGCCAGCAGCTTTACAAATCGGGGGTTGAGGGATAGAAAACTGTTTTTT
TRBV4-1	TRBJ1-3	-	TRBD1	CASSQGPPALTGGSGNTIYF	TGCGCCAGCAGCCAAGGCCCACCCGCTTTGACAGGGGGCTCTGGAAACACCATATATTTT
TRBV15	TRBJ2-5	-	TRBD2	CATSRDGGLAGGPPETQYF	TGTGCCACCAGCAGAGATGGGGGACTAGCGGGTGGACCACCAGAGACCCAGTACTTC
TRBV3-1/TRBV3-2	TRBJ2-7	-	-	CASSPSYSYEQYF	TGTGCCAGCAGTCCCTCCTACAGCTACGAGCAGTACTTC
TRBV5-1	TRBJ2-3	-	TRBD2	CASSLVAGVTDTQYF	TGCGCCAGCAGCTTGGTTGCGGGAGTCACAGATACGCAGTATTTT
TRBV12-3/TRBV12-4	TRBJ1-1	once	-	CASKRGSNTEAFF	TGTGCCAGCAAAAGGGGGTCCAACACTGAAGCTTTCTTT
TRBV18	TRBJ1-5	-	-	CASSRGDQPQHF	TGTGCCAGCTCACGCGGGGATCAGCCCCAGCATTTT
TRBV25-1	TRBJ1-4	-	-	CASSESRQATNEKLFF	TGTGCCAGCAGTGAATCCCGACAGGCAACTAATGAAAAACTGTTTTTT
TRBV6-5	TRBJ1-6	-	-	CASSYGRVGSPLHF	TGTGCCAGCAGTTACGGCAGGGTGGGTTCACCCCTCCACTTT
TRBV7-7	TRBJ2-5	-	-	CASSQARGQETQYF	TGTGCTAGCAGCCAAGCCAGAGGACAAGAGACCCAGTACTTC
TRBV11-2	TRBJ2-3	-	TRBD2	CASMLAGGGTQYF	TGTGCCAGCATGCTAGCGGGGGGCGGAACGCAGTATTTT
TRBV30	TRBJ1-4	-	-	CAWSGRDEKLFF	TGTGCCTGGTCGGGGAGGGACGAAAAACTGTTTTTT